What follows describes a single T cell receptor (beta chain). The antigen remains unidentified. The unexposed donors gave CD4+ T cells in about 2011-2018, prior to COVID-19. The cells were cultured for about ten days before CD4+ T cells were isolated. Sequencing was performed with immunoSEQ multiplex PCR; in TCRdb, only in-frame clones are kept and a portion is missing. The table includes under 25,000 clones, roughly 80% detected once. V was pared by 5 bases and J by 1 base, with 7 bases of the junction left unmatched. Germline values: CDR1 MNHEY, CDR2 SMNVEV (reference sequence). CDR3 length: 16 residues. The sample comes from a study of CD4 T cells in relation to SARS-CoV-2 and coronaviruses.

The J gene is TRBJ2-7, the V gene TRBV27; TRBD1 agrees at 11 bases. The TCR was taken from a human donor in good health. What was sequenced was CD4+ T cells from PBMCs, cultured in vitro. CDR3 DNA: TGTGCCAGCAGTCCGGACAGGGGGCATAGGTCCTACGAGCAGTACTTC. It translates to CASSPDRGHRSYEQYF.